The rows below give T cell receptor beta chains drawn from one sample of a study of cytomegalovirus exposure and HLA in healthy donors. Assay: immunoSEQ multiplex PCR; the TCRdb copy retains only in-frame clones and omits some. The profile shows around 190,000 clones, approximately 80% of them singletons. Sequenced sample: PBMCs. Every receptor here comes from a man aged 55-75 years in good health and CMV-seronegative. The CDR3 runs from the conserved cysteine through the conserved F or W. The D gene is left open where the match is weak. Part of the rows lack a size; the others show once, few, many or a class for expanded clones.

clone_size: .; d_call: TRBD1; j_call: TRBJ1-2; v_call: TRBV6-5; cdr3_nt: TGTGCCAGCAGTCCCGGGACAGGGGGCTGGGGCTACACCTTC; cdr3_aa: CASSPGTGGWGYTF
clone_size: .; d_call: .; j_call: TRBJ1-1; v_call: TRBV29-1; cdr3_nt: TGCAGCGTCCCCGGGGGGCAGGCGAACACTGAAGCTTTCTTT; cdr3_aa: CSVPGGQANTEAFF
clone_size: .; d_call: TRBD1; j_call: TRBJ2-7; v_call: TRBV28; cdr3_nt: TGTGCCAGCAGTTTGGGTGGCCGGACAGGGTTCTACGAGCAGTACTTC; cdr3_aa: CASSLGGRTGFYEQYF
clone_size: .; d_call: TRBD2; j_call: TRBJ2-3; v_call: TRBV18; cdr3_nt: TGTGCCAGCTCACCACGGAGGACTAGCGGCACAGATACGCAGTATTTT; cdr3_aa: CASSPRRTSGTDTQYF
clone_size: .; d_call: TRBD1; j_call: TRBJ2-7; v_call: TRBV11-2; cdr3_nt: TGTGCCAGCAGCAACCGGACAGGGGGCTACGAGCAGTACTTC; cdr3_aa: CASSNRTGGYEQYF
clone_size: once; d_call: TRBD2; j_call: TRBJ2-7; v_call: TRBV25-1; cdr3_nt: TGTGCCAGCAGCAGACTAGCGGAGCAGTACTTC; cdr3_aa: CASSRLAEQYF
clone_size: .; d_call: .; j_call: TRBJ2-1; v_call: TRBV19; cdr3_nt: TGTGCCAGTAGTAGTTCGACAGGATTCAATGAGCAGTTCTTC; cdr3_aa: CASSSSTGFNEQFF
clone_size: .; d_call: .; j_call: TRBJ2-7; v_call: TRBV5-1; cdr3_nt: TGCGCCAGCAGCAGCAAGCGGGTAGGGGACCCAACCGGCGGGTACGAGCAGTACTTC; cdr3_aa: CASSSKRVGDPTGGYEQYF
clone_size: few; d_call: TRBD1; j_call: TRBJ2-5; v_call: TRBV5-1; cdr3_nt: TGCGCCAGCAGCCTCGGGACAGTTCAAGAGACCCAGTACTTC; cdr3_aa: CASSLGTVQETQYF
clone_size: .; d_call: TRBD2; j_call: TRBJ2-4; v_call: TRBV7-8; cdr3_nt: TGTGCCAGCAGCTTAGCGGGGGGGTCGGACATTCAGTACTTC; cdr3_aa: CASSLAGGSDIQYF
clone_size: once; d_call: .; j_call: TRBJ1-5; v_call: TRBV6-1; cdr3_nt: TGTGCCAGCAGCCGCACAGGGATTCAGCCCCAGCATTTT; cdr3_aa: CASSRTGIQPQHF
clone_size: few; d_call: .; j_call: TRBJ1-5; v_call: TRBV15; cdr3_nt: TGTGCCACCAGCAGAGTGGGGGCGCGGAATCAGCCCCAGCATTTT; cdr3_aa: CATSRVGARNQPQHF
clone_size: .; d_call: .; j_call: TRBJ2-3; v_call: TRBV7-3; cdr3_nt: TGTGCCAGCAGCCTCACACTAGATACAGATACGCAGTATTTT; cdr3_aa: CASSLTLDTDTQYF
clone_size: .; d_call: .; j_call: TRBJ2-7; v_call: TRBV4-1; cdr3_nt: TGCGCCAGCAGCCTACCAGGGTCAGGGGCCGGAGAGCAGTACTTC; cdr3_aa: CASSLPGSGAGEQYF
clone_size: .; d_call: .; j_call: TRBJ2-7; v_call: TRBV4-3; cdr3_nt: TGCGCCAGCAGCCAAGATCGCTACTACGAGCAGTACTTC; cdr3_aa: CASSQDRYYEQYF
clone_size: .; d_call: .; j_call: TRBJ1-1; v_call: TRBV18; cdr3_nt: TGTGCCAGCTCACCACCGGCAGGGCAAAACACTGAAGCTTTCTTT; cdr3_aa: CASSPPAGQNTEAFF
clone_size: once; d_call: TRBD1; j_call: TRBJ1-1; v_call: TRBV5-1; cdr3_nt: TGCGCCAGCAGCTTGACAGGGGCCGCCACTGAAGCTTTCTTT; cdr3_aa: CASSLTGAATEAFF
clone_size: .; d_call: .; j_call: TRBJ1-2; v_call: TRBV27; cdr3_nt: TGTGCCAGCAGATCCGCGGGGGGAGCTAGTGGCTACACCTTC; cdr3_aa: CASRSAGGASGYTF
clone_size: few; d_call: TRBD1; j_call: TRBJ2-7; v_call: TRBV27; cdr3_nt: TGTGCCAGCAGTGCCCGACAGGGAGCTGCCTACGAGCAGTACTTC; cdr3_aa: CASSARQGAAYEQYF
clone_size: .; d_call: TRBD2; j_call: TRBJ2-7; v_call: TRBV5-1; cdr3_nt: TGCGCCAGCAGCCTCCTCGGGACTAGCGGGAGTGGTTACGAGCAGTACTTC; cdr3_aa: CASSLLGTSGSGYEQYF
clone_size: .; d_call: .; j_call: TRBJ2-2; v_call: TRBV5-8; cdr3_nt: TGTGCCAGCAGCTTGGCCGAAGGACACCCGAACACCGGGGAGCTGTTTTTT; cdr3_aa: CASSLAEGHPNTGELFF
clone_size: .; d_call: .; j_call: TRBJ1-5; v_call: TRBV7-8; cdr3_nt: TGTGCCAGCAGCTTAGGAGGAGGAGGTGGCAATCAGCCCCAGCATTTT; cdr3_aa: CASSLGGGGGNQPQHF
clone_size: .; d_call: .; j_call: TRBJ2-4; v_call: TRBV10-1; cdr3_nt: TGCGCCAGCAGTGAAGGGGGACCCAAAAACATTCAGTACTTC; cdr3_aa: CASSEGGPKNIQYF
clone_size: .; d_call: .; j_call: TRBJ1-2; v_call: TRBV5-1; cdr3_nt: TGCGCCAGCAGCCTTGGCGGGGGCGCGTCCGACTATGGCTACACCTTC; cdr3_aa: CASSLGGGASDYGYTF
clone_size: .; d_call: .; j_call: TRBJ2-7; v_call: TRBV4-2; cdr3_nt: TGTGCCAGCAGCCAAGGAGGGCGGGGCTACGAGCAGTACTTC; cdr3_aa: CASSQGGRGYEQYF
clone_size: .; d_call: TRBD1; j_call: TRBJ2-7; v_call: TRBV19; cdr3_nt: TGTGCCACCTCGGACAGGGCTTATGGCGAGCAGTACTTC; cdr3_aa: CATSDRAYGEQYF
clone_size: .; d_call: TRBD1; j_call: TRBJ1-4; v_call: TRBV5-1; cdr3_nt: TGCGCCAGCAGCTTGACAGGGGGAAATGAAAAACTGTTTTTT; cdr3_aa: CASSLTGGNEKLFF
clone_size: .; d_call: .; j_call: TRBJ2-7; v_call: TRBV4-3; cdr3_nt: TGCGCCAGCAGCCAGGCGTCCTCGGCAGCGTCCTACGAGCAGTACTTC; cdr3_aa: CASSQASSAASYEQYF
clone_size: once; d_call: TRBD1; j_call: TRBJ1-2; v_call: TRBV25-1; cdr3_nt: TGTGCCAGCACCGCTGGACAGGGCGGTGGCTACACCTTC; cdr3_aa: CASTAGQGGGYTF
clone_size: .; d_call: .; j_call: TRBJ1-2; v_call: TRBV28; cdr3_nt: TGTGCCAGCAGTTTGACAGACTATGGCTACACCTTC; cdr3_aa: CASSLTDYGYTF
clone_size: .; d_call: TRBD2; j_call: TRBJ2-1; v_call: TRBV10-3; cdr3_nt: TGTGCCATCAGCGGGGGGACCTCCTACAATGAGCAGTTCTTC; cdr3_aa: CAISGGTSYNEQFF
clone_size: .; d_call: TRBD2; j_call: TRBJ2-2; v_call: TRBV27; cdr3_nt: TGTGCCAGCAGTTTGAGGCTAGCGGGAAACTTAGGCGGATACGGGGAGCTGTTTTTT; cdr3_aa: CASSLRLAGNLGGYGELFF
clone_size: .; d_call: TRBD1; j_call: TRBJ1-1; v_call: TRBV5-1; cdr3_nt: TGCGCCAGCAGCTTGGGGACAGGGGGCATGACTGAAGCTTTCTTT; cdr3_aa: CASSLGTGGMTEAFF
clone_size: .; d_call: .; j_call: TRBJ1-1; v_call: TRBV5-1; cdr3_nt: TGCGCCAGCAGCTTTGCCACAGGTGAAGCTTTCTTT; cdr3_aa: CASSFATGEAFF
clone_size: .; d_call: .; j_call: TRBJ1-2; v_call: TRBV10-2; cdr3_nt: TGCGCCAGCAGTGAGGAAGGGGGTTGGGGTTACACCTTC; cdr3_aa: CASSEEGGWGYTF
clone_size: few; d_call: TRBD1; j_call: TRBJ2-2; v_call: TRBV5-1; cdr3_nt: TGCGCCAGCAGCTTAAGGATGACAGGGGGGTTCGCGAACACCGGGGAGCTGTTTTTT; cdr3_aa: CASSLRMTGGFANTGELFF
clone_size: .; d_call: .; j_call: TRBJ2-1; v_call: TRBV12-5; cdr3_nt: TGTGCTAGTGGTTTGGGGCAGGGGTACAATGAGCAGTTCTTC; cdr3_aa: CASGLGQGYNEQFF
clone_size: .; d_call: .; j_call: TRBJ2-3; v_call: TRBV27; cdr3_nt: TGTGCCAGCAGTTGGTGGGGAGGCGGCACAGATACGCAGTATTTT; cdr3_aa: CASSWWGGGTDTQYF
clone_size: .; d_call: .; j_call: TRBJ2-3; v_call: TRBV5-4; cdr3_nt: TGTGCCAGCAGCTTGGGGCGGGACGGGGATACGCAGTATTTT; cdr3_aa: CASSLGRDGDTQYF
clone_size: few; d_call: TRBD1; j_call: TRBJ2-5; v_call: TRBV10-3; cdr3_nt: TGTGCCATCAGTGGGACAGGGAGAGAGACCCAGTACTTC; cdr3_aa: CAISGTGRETQYF
clone_size: .; d_call: .; j_call: TRBJ2-7; v_call: TRBV19; cdr3_nt: TGTGCCAGTAGTGAACAAGCTGGGACACCCTACGAGCAGTACTTC; cdr3_aa: CASSEQAGTPYEQYF